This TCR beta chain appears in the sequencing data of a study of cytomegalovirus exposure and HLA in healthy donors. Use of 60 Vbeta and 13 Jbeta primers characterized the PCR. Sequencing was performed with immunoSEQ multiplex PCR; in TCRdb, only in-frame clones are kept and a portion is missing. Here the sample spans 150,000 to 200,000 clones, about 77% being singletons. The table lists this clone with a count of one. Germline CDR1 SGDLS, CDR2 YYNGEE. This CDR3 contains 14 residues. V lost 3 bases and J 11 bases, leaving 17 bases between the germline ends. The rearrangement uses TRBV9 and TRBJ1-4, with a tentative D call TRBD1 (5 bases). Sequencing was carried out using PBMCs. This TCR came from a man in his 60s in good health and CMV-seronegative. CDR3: CASSARTGEKKLFF. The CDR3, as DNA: TGTGCCAGCAGCGCGCGGACGGGGGAGAAGAAACTGTTTTTT.